Sequencing of this T cell receptor (beta chain) was carried out in a study of cytomegalovirus exposure and HLA in healthy donors. Turning to the study itself: Genetic ancestry analysis placed 75% to 85% of the 398 donors that were genotyped in the Caucasian-associated cluster. Study results and limitations: In a later analysis, TCR beta V- and J-gene trimming was associated with a missense DCLRE1C variant.

CDR3 length: 14 residues. From germline, CDR1 is SEHNR and CDR2 FQNEAQ (reference sequence). The ends were cut back, 7 bases at V and 8 bases at J, with 18 bases in the middle. As concerns this clone: Antigen unknown.

Primers included in the PCR were 60 Vbeta and 13 Jbeta primers. This table comes from immunoSEQ multiplex PCR, and its TCRdb copy is limited to in-frame clones, with some not included. Of roughly 200,000 clones listed, more than 85% are singletons. The J gene is TRBJ2-1, the V gene TRBV7-9, with a tentative D call TRBD2 (5 bases). The receptor comes from a woman between 18 and 30 years old in good health and CMV-seronegative. Specimen: PBMCs. The CDR3 loop reads CASKAGEITDEQFF. The CDR3 nucleotides are TGTGCCAGCAAGGCCGGGGAAATAACGGATGAGCAGTTCTTC.